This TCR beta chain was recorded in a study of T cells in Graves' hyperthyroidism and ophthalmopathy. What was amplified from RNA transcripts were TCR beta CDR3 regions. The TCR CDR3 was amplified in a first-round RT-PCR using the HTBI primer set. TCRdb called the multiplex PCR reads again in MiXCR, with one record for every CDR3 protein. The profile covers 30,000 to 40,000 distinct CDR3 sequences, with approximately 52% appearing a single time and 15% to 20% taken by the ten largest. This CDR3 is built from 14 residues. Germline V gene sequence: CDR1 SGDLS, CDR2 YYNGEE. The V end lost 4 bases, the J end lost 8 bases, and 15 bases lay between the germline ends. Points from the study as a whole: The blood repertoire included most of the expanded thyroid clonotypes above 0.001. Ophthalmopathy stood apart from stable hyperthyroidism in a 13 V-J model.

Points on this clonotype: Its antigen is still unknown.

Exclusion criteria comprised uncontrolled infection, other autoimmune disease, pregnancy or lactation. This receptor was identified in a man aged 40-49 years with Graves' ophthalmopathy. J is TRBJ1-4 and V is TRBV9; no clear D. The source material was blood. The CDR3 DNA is TGTGCCAGCAGCCGGAGTGAGGGCGGGGAAAAACTGTTTTTT. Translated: CASSRSEGGEKLFF.